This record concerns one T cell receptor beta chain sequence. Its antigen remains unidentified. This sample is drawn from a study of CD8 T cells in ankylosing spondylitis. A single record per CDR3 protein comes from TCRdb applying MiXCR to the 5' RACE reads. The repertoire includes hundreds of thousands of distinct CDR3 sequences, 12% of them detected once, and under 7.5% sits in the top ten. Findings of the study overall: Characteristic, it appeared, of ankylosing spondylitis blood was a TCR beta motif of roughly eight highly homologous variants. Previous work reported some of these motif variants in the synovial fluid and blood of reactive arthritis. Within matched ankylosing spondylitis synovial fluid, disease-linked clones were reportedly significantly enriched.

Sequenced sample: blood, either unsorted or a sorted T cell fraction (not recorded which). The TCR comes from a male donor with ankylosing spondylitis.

CDR3 nucleotides: TGCGCCAGCAGCTTCCGATTACAGGGGGGACAAGAGACCCAGTACTTC. It specifies CASSFRLQGGQETQYF. The chain combines TRBV5-1 with TRBJ2-5; the match to TRBD1 covers 8 bases. The CDR3 contains 16 residues. The V gene end was trimmed by 2 bases and the J gene end by 2 bases; junction bases not matched to a gene: 8. CDR1 is SGHRS, CDR2 YFSETQ, per germline.